Here is one T cell receptor beta chain with its context. No antigen is known for it. Doses given second, at about 4 or about 12 weeks, were pooled. The CDR3 has 14 amino acids. The ends lost 5 bases at V and 5 bases at J; junction bases unmatched: 5. CDR1 and CDR2 from the germline V gene are MNHEY and SVGEGT. The method was immunoSEQ multiplex PCR; TCRdb's version includes in-frame clones alone and lacks a portion of them. The data hold some 130,000 clones, with around 90% observed a single time. The data stem from a study of T cell responses to AZD1222 COVID-19 vaccine. General study points: Seropositive status at baseline applied to only six AZD1222 recipients. Clonal diversity was possibly underestimated; the donors were predominantly white British and more often female. Spike as a whole was targeted by vaccine-associated CD4 TCRs, dominant at 160-218 and 743-854.

Sequenced here: peripheral blood, sampled 28 days after the second AZD1222 dose. This clonotype was obtained from an adult who received the AZD1222 COVID-19 vaccine. The chain recombines TRBV6-2 or TRBV6-3 with TRBJ2-1; 8 bases match TRBD2. In DNA form, the CDR3 reads TGTGCCAGCAGTAAAGCGGGAGTGGACAATGAGCAGTTCTTC. Protein: CASSKAGVDNEQFF.